The rows below give T cell receptor beta chains drawn from one sample of a study of Ad26.COV2.S vaccination and SARS-CoV-2 variants. Assay used: immunoSEQ multiplex PCR; TCRdb lists only in-frame clones, some missing. The repertoire holds over 450,000 clones, with 89% as singletons. This specimen consisted of peripheral blood, obtained in a trial of Ad26.COV2.S vaccine versus placebo. Receptors were obtained from a person aged 18-60 years who received the Ad26.COV2.S COVID-19 vaccine or a placebo. Both conserved end residues are part of each CDR3. The D gene is left open where the match is weak. Clone size, where shown, is once, few, many, or a class for clones that have expanded.

>TRBJ2-4|.|TRBV6-6|once
TGTGCCAGCAGTTACTCATCACGGGGGAAGGTTTCGTACTTC
CASSYSSRGKVSYF
>TRBJ1-6|.|TRBV14|.
TGTGCCAGCAGCTCCGAAACTTATAATTCACCCCTCCACTTT
CASSSETYNSPLHF
>TRBJ1-2|TRBD1|TRBV28|.
TGTGCCAGCAGTCGCGGGACAGATTATGGCTACACCTTC
CASSRGTDYGYTF
>TRBJ1-4|.|TRBV27|.
TGTGCCAGCAGTTTATCGAGCTTGGGGGGGCCCTATGCAACTAATGAAAAACTGTTTTTT
CASSLSSLGGPYATNEKLFF
>TRBJ2-2|.|TRBV2|.
TGTGCCAGCAACCCAGGGAAGAGCACCGGGGAGCTGTTTTTT
CASNPGKSTGELFF
>TRBJ2-1|.|TRBV4-1|.
TGCGCCAGCAGCCTACGAGGGGACTCAGCGATTTACAATGAGCAGTTCTTC
CASSLRGDSAIYNEQFF
>TRBJ1-4|.|TRBV27|.
TGTGCCAGCAGTTTGGCCTGGCGCGTCGAAAAACTGTTTTTT
CASSLAWRVEKLFF
>TRBJ1-1|.|TRBV6-1|few
TGTGCCAGCAGTGTGGTTCCGCACGCAGGGGCGAGGGGCACTGAAGCTTTCTTT
CASSVVPHAGARGTEAFF
>TRBJ1-1|.|TRBV27|.
TGTGCCAGCAGTTTAGGAGGTAAGAACACTGAAGCTTTCTTT
CASSLGGKNTEAFF
>TRBJ2-3|TRBD1|TRBV5-1|.
TGCGCCAGCAAGGGACAGGCCAGCACAGATACGCAGTATTTT
CASKGQASTDTQYF
>TRBJ2-5|TRBD2|TRBV7-9|.
TGTGCCAGCAGCTTATGGCTAGCGGGAGGGAGGCAAGAGACCCAGTACTTC
CASSLWLAGGRQETQYF
>TRBJ2-5|.|TRBV19|.
TGTGCCATCTCCAAGGGACTGGAAGAGACCCAGTACTTC
CAISKGLEETQYF
>TRBJ2-6|TRBD2|TRBV10-2|.
TGCGCCAGCAGTGAGCGGGGGGACCCTAGCTCTGGGGCCAACGTCCTGACTTTC
CASSERGDPSSGANVLTF
>TRBJ2-1|TRBD2|TRBV5-6|.
TGTGCCAGCAGCCTGCCGGGACTAGCGGGTGAGCAGTTCTTC
CASSLPGLAGEQFF
>TRBJ1-1|.|TRBV5-1|.
TGCGCCAGCAGCTTGGCCCGGGACCGTTGGAACACTGAAGCTTTCTTT
CASSLARDRWNTEAFF
>TRBJ1-2|.|TRBV5-5|.
TGTGCCAGCAGCTTGGTTGGGCAGGGACCAAGAGGCTACACCTTC
CASSLVGQGPRGYTF
>TRBJ2-2|TRBD2|TRBV6-6|.
TGTGCCAGCAGACGAAAGGGGGGGACTAGCGGGAGAGGGGAGCTGTTTTTT
CASRRKGGTSGRGELFF
>TRBJ2-1|.|TRBV28|.
TGTGCCAGCAGTGGGCACGGGAAAACTAGTTACAATGAGCAGTTCTTC
CASSGHGKTSYNEQFF
>TRBJ1-1|TRBD1|TRBV12-5|once
TGTGCTAGTGCCATTAACAGGGGGCAAGGCACTGAAGCTTTCTTT
CASAINRGQGTEAFF
>TRBJ1-1|.|TRBV5-8|.
TGTGCCAGCAGCACCTCGGGAGGGAGCGGCACTGAAGCTTTCTTT
CASSTSGGSGTEAFF
>TRBJ1-1|.|TRBV5-4|.
TGTGCCAGCAGCTTGGGCAGGAACACTGAAGCTTTCTTT
CASSLGRNTEAFF
>TRBJ1-1|.|TRBV7-9|.
TGTGCCAGCATCCTCGGGCCTCACACTGAAGCTTTCTTT
CASILGPHTEAFF
>TRBJ2-1|.|TRBV6-5|.
TGTGCCAGCAGTTCGGGAGTTCCCTACAATGAGCAGTTCTTC
CASSSGVPYNEQFF
>TRBJ1-1|.|TRBV11-2|.
TGTGCCAGCAGCAGTGGTACGAACACTGAAGCTTTCTTT
CASSSGTNTEAFF
>TRBJ1-5|.|TRBV28|.
TGTGCCAGCAGCTCCCCGGTAGGGGCGAGCAATCAGCCCCAGCATTTT
CASSSPVGASNQPQHF
>TRBJ2-5|.|TRBV5-4|.
TGTGCCACACACCAGGGGAAGTTTGAGACCCAGTACTTC
CATHQGKFETQYF
>TRBJ2-1|.|TRBV27|.
TGTGCCAGCAGTCCTAGGGGGTACAATGAGCAGTTCTTC
CASSPRGYNEQFF
>TRBJ2-3|.|TRBV28|.
TGTGCCAGCAGTTTACCGGCGGGAAGGGATACGCAGTATTTT
CASSLPAGRDTQYF
>TRBJ1-2|.|TRBV6-6|.
TGTGCCAGCAGTCAACAGACCTCTGACTATGGCTACACCTTC
CASSQQTSDYGYTF
>TRBJ2-3|.|TRBV4-2|.
TGTGCCAGCAGCCTCAGGACAGCTGGGGGCACAGATACGCAGTATTTT
CASSLRTAGGTDTQYF
>TRBJ1-2|.|TRBV24-1|.
TGTGCCACCAGTGATCCGCACAACTATGGCTACACCTTC
CATSDPHNYGYTF
>TRBJ1-4|.|TRBV6-5|.
TGTGCCAGCAGTTACGGGCTTCCGAATGAAAAACTGTTTTTT
CASSYGLPNEKLFF
>TRBJ2-7|.|TRBV3-1/TRBV3-2|.
TGTGCCAGCAGCCAGGGGGCAGGGACCTACCACGAGCAGTACTTC
CASSQGAGTYHEQYF
>TRBJ1-2|.|TRBV30|few
TGTGCCTGGAGTACAAGGGGATATGGCTACACCTTC
CAWSTRGYGYTF
>TRBJ2-5|TRBD2|TRBV3-1/TRBV3-2|.
TGTGCCAGCAGCCAACGGAGACTAGCGGCGCAAGAGACCCAGTACTTC
CASSQRRLAAQETQYF
>TRBJ1-1|.|TRBV27|.
TGTGCCAGCAGTCCCCACGGATCCGGAGCTTTCTTT
CASSPHGSGAFF
>TRBJ1-2|.|TRBV10-1|.
TGCGCCAAAACACCAGGGGATGGCTATGGCTACACCTTC
CAKTPGDGYGYTF
>TRBJ2-7|.|TRBV5-1|.
TGCGCCAGCAGCAGGGACGGATCCTACGAGCAGTACTTC
CASSRDGSYEQYF
>TRBJ2-3|.|TRBV28|.
TGTGCCAGCCGGCCCCCGGGACAAGGGAGGTCAGATACGCAGTATTTT
CASRPPGQGRSDTQYF
>TRBJ1-1|.|TRBV18|.
TGTGCCAGCTCACCACGCAGGGACACTGAAGCTTTCTTT
CASSPRRDTEAFF
>TRBJ1-5|TRBD1|TRBV28|.
TGTGCCAGCAGTTCCGGGACAGCGGCGAATCAGCCCCAGCATTTT
CASSSGTAANQPQHF
>TRBJ2-1|TRBD2|TRBV3-1/TRBV3-2|.
TGTGCCAGCAGCACCCGACTAGCGGGAGGCTACAATGAGCAGTTCTTC
CASSTRLAGGYNEQFF
>TRBJ2-5|TRBD1|TRBV10-3|.
TGTGCCACCAAAAGCCGGGACAGCCCGAAGCAAGAGACCCAGTACTTC
CATKSRDSPKQETQYF
>TRBJ2-7|TRBD1|TRBV25-1|few
TGTGCCAGCAGTTCCACGGGACAGGGATCCTACGAGCAGTACTTC
CASSSTGQGSYEQYF
>TRBJ2-1|.|TRBV28|.
TGTGCCAGCAGTCGGGTCTTGACTTCGCATGAGCAGTTCTTC
CASSRVLTSHEQFF
>TRBJ1-2|.|TRBV3-1/TRBV3-2|.
TGTGCCAGCAGCCAAGATGCGTTCCCTGGCTACACCTTC
CASSQDAFPGYTF
>TRBJ2-7|TRBD2|TRBV6-5|.
TGTGCCAGCAGGACTAGCGGGGGGGACCAGTACTTC
CASRTSGGDQYF
>TRBJ1-2|.|TRBV9|.
TGTGCCAGCAGCGCGCGAGGGGACGGGGCGACAACGGATGGCTACACCTTC
CASSARGDGATTDGYTF
>TRBJ2-7|.|TRBV3-1/TRBV3-2|.
TGTGCCAGCAGCCCTTTGGTGGGGGGCCACGAGCAGTACTTC
CASSPLVGGHEQYF
>TRBJ2-7|.|TRBV7-8|.
TGTGCCAGCAGCTTACTCGGGCAGGTACGGCAGAAACCCTACGAGCAGTACTTC
CASSLLGQVRQKPYEQYF
>TRBJ1-5|.|TRBV28|.
TGTGCCGGAGCCGGAGGAGGGGATAGCAATCAGCCCCAGCATTTT
CAGAGGGDSNQPQHF
>TRBJ1-1|.|TRBV6-5|.
TGTGCCAGCAGTTACAGGGGTGATCGGACTGAAGCTTTCTTT
CASSYRGDRTEAFF
>TRBJ1-2|.|TRBV18|.
TGTGCCAGCTCACCTCCAACATGGGGATATGGCTACACCTTC
CASSPPTWGYGYTF